The source of this TCR beta chain is a study of T-cell memory formation after mild COVID-19. Study-wide points: Several responding clones turned up in pre-infection memory, indicating that cross-reactive memory may have taken part. Clones that contracted clustered mainly in CM and EM if CD4+ and in EMRA if CD8+.

TCRdb re-called the 5' RACE reads with MiXCR, one entry per CDR3 protein. Among 400,000 to 500,000 distinct CDR3 sequences, approximately 24% were seen once, and the ten largest hold roughly 8.9%. As concerns this clonotype: As yet, its antigen is unknown.

Sequencing was done on a sample of PBMCs or a T cell subset sorted from them (not recorded which). The receptor was derived from an adult woman who had mild COVID-19 (a few samples of this study predate the infection). Cell type and time point are not known.

CDR3 DNA: TGTGCCAGCAGCCCACGACAGGTTGGGAACACTGAAGCTTTCTTT. Residues: CASSPRQVGNTEAFF. The chain carries TRBV7-2 and TRBJ1-1; weak D call: TRBD1 (6 bases). V was cut by 5 bases and J by 1 base, with 14 bases left in between. Germline V CDR1 and CDR2: SGHTA, FQGNSA. The CDR3 sequence is 15 residues long. Using reference TRBV7-2 and TRBJ1-1 for the parts outside the CDR3, the full variable domain is GAGVSQSPSNKVTEKGKDVELRCDPISGHTALYWYRQSLGQGLEFLIYFQGNSAPDKSGLPSDRFSAERTGGSVSTLTIQRTQQEDSAVYLCASSPRQVGNTEAFFGQGTRLTVV.